These T cell receptor beta chains were read from a single sample in a study of cytomegalovirus exposure and HLA in healthy donors. The protocol was immunoSEQ multiplex PCR, while the TCRdb copy is restricted to in-frame clones and leaves out a portion. In total, the table holds around 75,000 clones. Input material: PBMCs. The receptors here all came from a man between 45 and 60 years old in good health and CMV-seropositive. Both conserved end residues are part of each CDR3. The D gene is left open where the match is weak. Expanded clones get a size class; other rows say once, few or many, or leave the size out.

DNA	CDR3	V	D	size	J
TGTGCCAGTGCTGACTATTCCTTCACAGATACGCAGTATTTT	CASADYSFTDTQYF	TRBV19	NA	NA	TRBJ2-3
TGTGCCAGCAGCTTGGACAACAGGGTACACGAGCAGTACTTC	CASSLDNRVHEQYF	TRBV7-9	NA	NA	TRBJ2-7
TGTGCCAGCAGATCCGGGACAGGGGGGGCAGATACGCAGTATTTT	CASRSGTGGADTQYF	TRBV2	TRBD1	NA	TRBJ2-3
TGTGCCAGCAGTGAAACTAGACAGGGGATTGAAGCTTTCTTT	CASSETRQGIEAFF	TRBV6-1	TRBD1	NA	TRBJ1-1
TGCGCCAGCAGCTTGGGGGTAGCGAGCAATGAGCAGTTCTTC	CASSLGVASNEQFF	TRBV5-1	NA	NA	TRBJ2-1
TGTGCCATCAGTGAGGACAGGGGGGGCAACTATGGCTACACCTTC	CAISEDRGGNYGYTF	TRBV10-3	TRBD1	NA	TRBJ1-2
TGCGCCAGCATCCTCTCGGGGGGAGTTGCGGACGAGCAGTACTTC	CASILSGGVADEQYF	TRBV5-1	TRBD2	NA	TRBJ2-7
TGTGCCAGCAGTGAGGGCAGGGGAGGGGACATTCAGTACTTC	CASSEGRGGDIQYF	TRBV25-1	NA	NA	TRBJ2-4
TGTGCCAGTAGTATAGGGGGAGGTTTCAATCAGCCCCAGCATTTT	CASSIGGGFNQPQHF	TRBV19	NA	NA	TRBJ1-5
TGCGCCAGCAGTAGGGAAGAGAGCGGCTATGGCTACACCTTC	CASSREESGYGYTF	TRBV5-1	NA	medium-sized	TRBJ1-2
TGCAGCGCCCCCAGGACAGCTTACAATGAGCAGTTCTTC	CSAPRTAYNEQFF	TRBV29-1	NA	NA	TRBJ2-1
TGTGCCAGCAGTGAATTGAGGACAAGCACAGATACGCAGTATTTT	CASSELRTSTDTQYF	TRBV25-1	NA	NA	TRBJ2-3
TGCAGCGTTGTTCTCCCGGGACAGGGCTACAATGAGCAGTTCTTC	CSVVLPGQGYNEQFF	TRBV29-1	TRBD1	NA	TRBJ2-1
TGTGCCAGCAGGACACAGGGGGCTTCTAATGAAAAACTGTTTTTT	CASRTQGASNEKLFF	TRBV28	TRBD1	NA	TRBJ1-4
TGTGCCAGCAGCTTACAGTTGACAGCTGGAAACACCATATATTTT	CASSLQLTAGNTIYF	TRBV7-2	NA	NA	TRBJ1-3
TGTGCCAGCAGCGGGAGGGGGCTGGGGACCGGGGAGCTGTTTTTT	CASSGRGLGTGELFF	TRBV9	NA	NA	TRBJ2-2
TGCGCCAGCAGCTTGGATTTAACATTAGAAAAACTGTTTTTT	CASSLDLTLEKLFF	TRBV5-1	NA	NA	TRBJ1-4
TGCAGCGTTGAAGTCGAAACAAGCTATGGCTACACCTTC	CSVEVETSYGYTF	TRBV29-1	NA	NA	TRBJ1-2
TGTGCCAGCAGTTACTCTAGGCCAGGGGGCAAGGATACGCAGTATTTT	CASSYSRPGGKDTQYF	TRBV6-5	TRBD1	NA	TRBJ2-3
TGTGCCAGCAGCCCTGGGACAGGGAACACCATATATTTT	CASSPGTGNTIYF	TRBV6-6	TRBD1	NA	TRBJ1-3
TGTGCCAGTAGTAGAGGACTAGCGGGGCCGAACACCGGGGAGCTGTTTTTT	CASSRGLAGPNTGELFF	TRBV19	TRBD2	NA	TRBJ2-2
TGTGCCAGCAGAGGCGCAGGACGCGGGATGGCCAAAAACATTCAGTACTTC	CASRGAGRGMAKNIQYF	TRBV27	NA	NA	TRBJ2-4
TGTGCCAGCAGTTACTCTACTATGAGCGAGCAGTACTTC	CASSYSTMSEQYF	TRBV6-5	NA	NA	TRBJ2-7
TGTGCCAGCAGCGTAGCGCCCTCGGGGGGCAACGTCCTGACTTTC	CASSVAPSGGNVLTF	TRBV9	TRBD2	NA	TRBJ2-6
TGTGCCAGCAGTTACCGCAGGGGAGGGACCGGGGAGCTGTTTTTT	CASSYRRGGTGELFF	TRBV6-5	NA	NA	TRBJ2-2
TGTGCCAGCAGTTTCCGGGACTCCCAAACCGGGGAGCTGTTTTTT	CASSFRDSQTGELFF	TRBV27	NA	NA	TRBJ2-2
TGCGCCAGCAGCTATCTAGCGGGAGTGGATGGGGAGCTGTTTTTT	CASSYLAGVDGELFF	TRBV5-1	TRBD2	NA	TRBJ2-2
TGTGCCAGCAGCGTTGACAGGGATCAGCCCCAGCATTTT	CASSVDRDQPQHF	TRBV7-8	TRBD1	NA	TRBJ1-5
TGTGCCAGTAGTCCCTGGAGGGGCCGCACAGATACGCAGTATTTT	CASSPWRGRTDTQYF	TRBV19	NA	NA	TRBJ2-3
TGCACCAGCAGCCAATTTCCCAAGAGACAGGGAGGCTACACCTTC	CTSSQFPKRQGGYTF	TRBV1	NA	NA	TRBJ1-2
TGTGCCGGGGGGGTAAAGCAGTTCTTC	CAGGVKQFF	TRBV7-9	TRBD2	NA	TRBJ2-1
TGTGCCAGCAGCTCCTCCGGGACAGATTATGGCTACACCTTC	CASSSSGTDYGYTF	TRBV7-8	TRBD1	NA	TRBJ1-2
TGTGCCAGCAGCTTTATCGGGACAGCTGGAATGAACACTGAAGCTTTCTTT	CASSFIGTAGMNTEAFF	TRBV7-3	TRBD1	NA	TRBJ1-1
TGTGCCAGCAGTTTCGGTTGGACAGGGGGAGAGACCCAGTACTTC	CASSFGWTGGETQYF	TRBV6-5	TRBD1	NA	TRBJ2-5
TGTGCCACCAGGAGTTCCTTCCAAGGCGACTCTGAAGCTTTCTTT	CATRSSFQGDSEAFF	TRBV15	NA	NA	TRBJ1-1
TGTGCCAGCAGACAACAGGGGGGGGACGGCTACACCTTC	CASRQQGGDGYTF	TRBV6-5	TRBD1	NA	TRBJ1-2
TGTGCCAGCAGCTTAGAGGGTTCCGGGACAGGGGTGTACCAAGAGACCCAGTACTTC	CASSLEGSGTGVYQETQYF	TRBV7-2	TRBD1	NA	TRBJ2-5
TGTGCCAGCAGCATACTGACAGAGAGCACAGATACGCAGTATTTT	CASSILTESTDTQYF	TRBV13	NA	NA	TRBJ2-3
TGTGCCAGCAGTGTAGGGACAGGGATGGCTGAAGCTTTCTTT	CASSVGTGMAEAFF	TRBV6-1	TRBD1	NA	TRBJ1-1
TGTGCCAGCAGCCCCGGGGAGACCCAGTACTTC	CASSPGETQYF	TRBV9	NA	NA	TRBJ2-5
TGTGCCAGCAGCCCCCGAGCGGGACAGGTGAATCAGCCCCAGCATTTT	CASSPRAGQVNQPQHF	TRBV7-2	TRBD1	NA	TRBJ1-5
TGTGCCAGCAGCTTCCAGACAGGAGGGAACACTGAAGCTTTCTTT	CASSFQTGGNTEAFF	TRBV5-4	NA	NA	TRBJ1-1
TGTGCCAGCAGCCAAGAGGGGGGAGGGGAAGGGGGGTACAATGAGCAGTTCTTC	CASSQEGGGEGGYNEQFF	TRBV4-2	NA	NA	TRBJ2-1
TGCGCCAGCAGCCCCGTAACAGGGGTCAAAAACATTCAGTACTTC	CASSPVTGVKNIQYF	TRBV5-1	TRBD1	NA	TRBJ2-4
TGTGCCAGCAGCTCCCCGGGACAGGTCTATGGCTACACCTTC	CASSSPGQVYGYTF	TRBV6-5	TRBD1	NA	TRBJ1-2
TGTGCCAGCAGTGAAGGCCCTACCAGCAATCAGCCCCAGCATTTT	CASSEGPTSNQPQHF	TRBV6-1	NA	NA	TRBJ1-5
TGTGCCAGCAGCTTGGGAGGGCGAAATGAAAAACTGTTTTTT	CASSLGGRNEKLFF	TRBV5-5	NA	NA	TRBJ1-4
TGTGCCAGTACTTGGGACAACATGAACACTGAAGCTTTCTTT	CASTWDNMNTEAFF	TRBV19	NA	NA	TRBJ1-1
TGTGCCAGCAGCTCCAAGCGGGAGTCCGCCTACGAGCAGTACTTC	CASSSKRESAYEQYF	TRBV13	TRBD2	NA	TRBJ2-7
TGCGCCAGCAGTTGGGAGAGACCGTTGTTCTTAGAGCCCCAGCATTTT	CASSWERPLFLEPQHF	TRBV23-1	NA	NA	TRBJ1-5
TGTGCCATCAGGAGCTCAGGGGAGGGGGACATTCAGTACTTC	CAIRSSGEGDIQYF	TRBV10-3	NA	NA	TRBJ2-4
TGTGCCAGCAGCGTTGGACAGGGACCCACCTACGAGCAGTACTTC	CASSVGQGPTYEQYF	TRBV11-2	TRBD1	NA	TRBJ2-7